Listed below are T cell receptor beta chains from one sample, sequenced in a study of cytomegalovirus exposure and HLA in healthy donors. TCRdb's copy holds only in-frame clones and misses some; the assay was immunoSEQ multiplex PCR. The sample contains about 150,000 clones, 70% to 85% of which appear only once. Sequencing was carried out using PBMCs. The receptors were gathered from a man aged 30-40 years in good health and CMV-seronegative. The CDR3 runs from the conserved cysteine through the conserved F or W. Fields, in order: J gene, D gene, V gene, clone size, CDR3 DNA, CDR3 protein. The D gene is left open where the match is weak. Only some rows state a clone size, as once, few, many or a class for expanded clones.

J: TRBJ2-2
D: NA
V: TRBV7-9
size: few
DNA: TGTGCCACCCGCGAAGGTAGCGCCGGGGAGCTGTTTTTT
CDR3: CATREGSAGELFF

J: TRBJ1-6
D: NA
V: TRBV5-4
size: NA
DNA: TGTGCCAGCAGCTCCCCCGGGGATAATTCACCCCTCCACTTT
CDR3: CASSSPGDNSPLHF

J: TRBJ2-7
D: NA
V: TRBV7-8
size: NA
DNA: TGTGCCAGCACCCGAGGGCAGGCTACCTACGAGCAGTACTTC
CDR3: CASTRGQATYEQYF

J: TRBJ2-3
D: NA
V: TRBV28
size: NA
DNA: TGTGCCAGCACCTTTCTAGATACGCAGTATTTT
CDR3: CASTFLDTQYF

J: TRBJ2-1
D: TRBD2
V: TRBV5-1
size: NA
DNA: TGCGCCAGCAGCTTCCTAGCGGGGAAAGAAGGGGAGCAGTTCTTC
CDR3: CASSFLAGKEGEQFF

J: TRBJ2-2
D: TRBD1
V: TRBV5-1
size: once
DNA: TGCGCCAGCAGCGCGCGGACAGGGGCTGGGGAGCTGTTTTTT
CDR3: CASSARTGAGELFF

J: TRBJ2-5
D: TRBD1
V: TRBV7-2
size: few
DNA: TGTGCCAGCAGCTCTCAGACAGGGCGGGAGACCCAGTACTTC
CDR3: CASSSQTGRETQYF

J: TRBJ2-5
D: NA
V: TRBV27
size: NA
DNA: TGTGCCAGCAGTCCAGATTGGTACCAAGAGACCCAGTACTTC
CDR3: CASSPDWYQETQYF

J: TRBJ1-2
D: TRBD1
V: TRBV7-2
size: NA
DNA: TGTGCCAGCAGTCACAACCCACAGGGGGCCTCCTATGGCTACACCTTC
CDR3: CASSHNPQGASYGYTF

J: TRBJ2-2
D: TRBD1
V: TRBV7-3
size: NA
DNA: TGTGCCAGCAGCTACAGGGGGCATACCGGGGAGCTGTTTTTT
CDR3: CASSYRGHTGELFF

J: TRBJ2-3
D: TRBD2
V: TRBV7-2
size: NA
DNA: TGTGCCAGCAGCTTTAGCGGGGGGGCCGCAGATACGCAGTATTTT
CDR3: CASSFSGGAADTQYF

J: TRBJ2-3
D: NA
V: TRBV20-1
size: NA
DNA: TGCAGTGCGCAGGGTAATACGCAGTATTTT
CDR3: CSAQGNTQYF

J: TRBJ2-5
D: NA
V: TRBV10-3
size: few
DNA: TGTGCCATTACACAGGGTATGGGGGAGACCCAGTACTTC
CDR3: CAITQGMGETQYF

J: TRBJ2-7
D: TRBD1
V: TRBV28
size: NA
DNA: TGTGCCAGCAGTTGGGGACAGGGCTACGAGCAGTACTTC
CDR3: CASSWGQGYEQYF

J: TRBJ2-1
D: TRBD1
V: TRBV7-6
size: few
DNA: TGTGCCAGCAGCCGCCCACTCCGGGACAGGGTCAATGAGCAGTTCTTC
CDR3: CASSRPLRDRVNEQFF

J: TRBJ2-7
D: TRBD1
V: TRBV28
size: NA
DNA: TGTGCCAGCAGTTTACTCGCAGGGGGCCAAACCTATGAGCAGTACTTC
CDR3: CASSLLAGGQTYEQYF

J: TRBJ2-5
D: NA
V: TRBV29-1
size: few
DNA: TGCAGCGTTGAGGAGCGAGAGACCCAGTACTTC
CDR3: CSVEERETQYF

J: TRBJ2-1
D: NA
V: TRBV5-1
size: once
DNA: TGCGCCAGCAGGACGACACTGGATGAGCAGTTCTTC
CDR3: CASRTTLDEQFF

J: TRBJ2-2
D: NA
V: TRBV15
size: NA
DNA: TGTGCCACCAGCATAGACAGGACGAACACCGGGGAGCTGTTTTTT
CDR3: CATSIDRTNTGELFF

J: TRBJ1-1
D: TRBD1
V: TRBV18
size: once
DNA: TGTGCCAGCGACAGGGACCTAAACACTGAAGCTTTCTTT
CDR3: CASDRDLNTEAFF

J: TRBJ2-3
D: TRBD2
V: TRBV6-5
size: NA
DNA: TGTGCCAGCAGTTACTACGGCGGGGGGGCCTCAGATACGCAGTATTTT
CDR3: CASSYYGGGASDTQYF

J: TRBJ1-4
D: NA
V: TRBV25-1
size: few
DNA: TGTGCCAGCTCCGGGACACTCCAGGGTAATGAAAAACTGTTTTTT
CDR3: CASSGTLQGNEKLFF